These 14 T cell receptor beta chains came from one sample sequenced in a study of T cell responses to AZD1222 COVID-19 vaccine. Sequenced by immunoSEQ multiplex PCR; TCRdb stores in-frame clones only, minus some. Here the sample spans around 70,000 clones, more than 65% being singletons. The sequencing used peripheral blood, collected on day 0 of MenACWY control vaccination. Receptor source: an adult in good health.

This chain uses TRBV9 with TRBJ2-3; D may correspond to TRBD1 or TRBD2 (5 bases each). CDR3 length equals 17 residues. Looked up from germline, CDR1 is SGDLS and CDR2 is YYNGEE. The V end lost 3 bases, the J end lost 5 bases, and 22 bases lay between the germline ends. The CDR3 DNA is TGTGCCAGCAGCGCTTCCGGGACCTTGTCCGTGGGAGATACGCAGTATTTT. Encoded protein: CASSASGTLSVGDTQYF.

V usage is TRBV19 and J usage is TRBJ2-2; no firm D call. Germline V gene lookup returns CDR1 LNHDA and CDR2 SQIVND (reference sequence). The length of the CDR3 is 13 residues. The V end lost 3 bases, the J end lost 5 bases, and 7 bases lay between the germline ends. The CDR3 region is CASSIPRTGELFF. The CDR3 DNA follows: TGTGCCAGTAGTATTCCCCGGACCGGGGAGCTGTTTTTT.

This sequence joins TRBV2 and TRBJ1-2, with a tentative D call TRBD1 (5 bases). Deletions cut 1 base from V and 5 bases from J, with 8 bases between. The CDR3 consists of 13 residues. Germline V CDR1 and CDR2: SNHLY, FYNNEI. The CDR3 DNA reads TGTGCCAGCAGTGAAGTACGGGGGTATGGCTACACCTTC. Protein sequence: CASSEVRGYGYTF.

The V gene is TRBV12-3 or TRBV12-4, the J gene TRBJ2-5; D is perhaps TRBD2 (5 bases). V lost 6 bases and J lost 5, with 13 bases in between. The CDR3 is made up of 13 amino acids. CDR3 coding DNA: TGTGCCAGCAGGAAACGGGAAGGGGAGACCCAGTACTTC. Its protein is CASRKREGETQYF.

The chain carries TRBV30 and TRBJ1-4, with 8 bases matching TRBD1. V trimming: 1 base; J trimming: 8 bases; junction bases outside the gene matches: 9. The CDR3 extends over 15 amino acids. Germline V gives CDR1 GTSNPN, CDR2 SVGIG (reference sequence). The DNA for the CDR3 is TGTGCCTGGAGTGCAGTCCAGGGGGCCTGGGAAAAACTGTTTTTT. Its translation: CAWSAVQGAWEKLFF.

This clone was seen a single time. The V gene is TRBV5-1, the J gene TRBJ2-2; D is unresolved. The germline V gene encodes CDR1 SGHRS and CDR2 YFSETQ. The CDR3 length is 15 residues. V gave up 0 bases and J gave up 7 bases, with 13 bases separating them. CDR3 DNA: TGCGCCAGCAGCTTGGATGGGGATCGCCGCGGGGAGCTGTTTTTT. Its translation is CASSLDGDRRGELFF.

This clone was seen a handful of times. CDR3 sequence: CASRPRAHGLNTGELFF. The DNA of the CDR3 is TGTGCCAGTAGGCCCCGGGCCCACGGTTTGAACACCGGGGAGCTGTTTTTT. The chain couples TRBV19 to TRBJ2-2; no clear D. This CDR3 has 17 residues. Trimming cost V 6 bases and J 1 base, with 18 bases left between them. Germline loops: CDR1 LNHDA, CDR2 SQIVND (reference sequence).

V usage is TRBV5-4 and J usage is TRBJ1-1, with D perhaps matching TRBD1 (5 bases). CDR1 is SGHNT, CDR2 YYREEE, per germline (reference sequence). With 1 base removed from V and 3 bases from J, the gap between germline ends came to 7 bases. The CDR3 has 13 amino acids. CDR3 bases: TGTGCCAGCAGCTTGCAGGGTTACACTGAAGCTTTCTTT. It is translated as CASSLQGYTEAFF.

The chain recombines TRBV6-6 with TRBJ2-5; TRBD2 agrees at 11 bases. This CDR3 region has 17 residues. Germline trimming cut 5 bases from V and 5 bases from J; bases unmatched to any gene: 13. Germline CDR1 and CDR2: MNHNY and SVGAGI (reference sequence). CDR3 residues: CASSRSSGGHNGETQYF. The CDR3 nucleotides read TGTGCCAGCAGTAGATCTAGCGGGGGGCATAACGGGGAGACCCAGTACTTC.

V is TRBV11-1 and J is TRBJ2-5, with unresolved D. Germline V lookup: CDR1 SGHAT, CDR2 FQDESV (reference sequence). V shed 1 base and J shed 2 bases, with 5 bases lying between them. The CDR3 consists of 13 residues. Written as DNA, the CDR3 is TGTGCCAGCAGCTTAGGATATCAAGAGACCCAGTACTTC. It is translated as CASSLGYQETQYF.

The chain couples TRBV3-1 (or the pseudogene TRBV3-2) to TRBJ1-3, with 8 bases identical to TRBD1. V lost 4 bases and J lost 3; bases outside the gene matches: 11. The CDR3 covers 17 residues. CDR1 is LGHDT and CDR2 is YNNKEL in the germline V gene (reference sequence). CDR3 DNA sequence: TGTGCCAGCAGCCCAAGGGGGACAGGAGCTTTTGGAAACACCATATATTTT. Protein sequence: CASSPRGTGAFGNTIYF.

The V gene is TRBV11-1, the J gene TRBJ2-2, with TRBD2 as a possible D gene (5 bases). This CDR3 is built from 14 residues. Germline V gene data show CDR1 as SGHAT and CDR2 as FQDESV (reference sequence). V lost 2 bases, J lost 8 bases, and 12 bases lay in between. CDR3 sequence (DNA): TGTGCCAGCAGCTTAAGGCTAGCCAGTGGGGAGCTGTTTTTT. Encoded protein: CASSLRLASGELFF. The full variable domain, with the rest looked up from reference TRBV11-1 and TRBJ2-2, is EAEVAQSPRYKITEKSQAVAFWCDPISGHATLYWYRQILGQGPELLVQFQDESVVDDSQLPKDRFSAERLKGVDSTLKIQPAELGDSAMYLCASSLRLASGELFFGEGSRLTVL.

CDR3 sequence (DNA): TGTGCCAGCAGTTTATCCGTTGGACTGCCCCAGCATTTT. This translates into CASSLSVGLPQHF. The chain is built from TRBV27 and TRBJ1-5; no clear D gene. The CDR3 runs 13 residues. Trimming removed 0 bases at V and 9 bases at J, with 9 bases between. Germline V gene lookup returns CDR1 MNHEY and CDR2 SMNVEV (reference sequence).

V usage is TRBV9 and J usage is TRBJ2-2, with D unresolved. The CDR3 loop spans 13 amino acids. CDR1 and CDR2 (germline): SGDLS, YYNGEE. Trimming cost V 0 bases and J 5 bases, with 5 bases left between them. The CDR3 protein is CASSVEGTGELFF. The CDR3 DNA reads TGTGCCAGCAGCGTAGAAGGGACCGGGGAGCTGTTTTTT.